This TCR beta chain is from a study of a mutant IDH1 vaccine in newly diagnosed glioma. Germline values: CDR1 SGHNT, CDR2 YYREEE (reference sequence). Trimming shortened V by 5 bases and J by 2 bases, and 14 bases separated the two germline ends. The CDR3 sequence is 15 residues long. The assay was immunoSEQ multiplex PCR, and TCRdb's table has in-frame clones only and misses some. This table has some 62,000 clones, roughly four fifths appearing once. About this clone itself: What it recognizes is unknown.

Time point in this sample: week 47, end of study. Topical imiquimod was applied with each vaccine dose, which held 300 ug of mutant IDH1 20-mer peptide. The clonotype comes from a young man with glioma. The chain has TRBV5-4 and TRBJ2-1; D perhaps matches TRBD2 (6 bases). Source: PBMCs, taken from a glioma patient whose treatment included an IDH1 peptide vaccine. CDR3 nucleotide sequence: TGTGCCAGCAGTCTGGGGGGAACTCCCTACAATGAGCAGTTCTTC. Amino acid sequence: CASSLGGTPYNEQFF.